This T cell receptor (beta chain) was observed in a study of Ad26.COV2.S vaccination and SARS-CoV-2 variants. General study results and limits: Total responses of T cells may have been underestimated by the analyses of TCR breadth and depth. Among vaccine recipients, spike-specific TCR breadth exceeded that of placebo recipients.

Libraries were prepared by immunoSEQ multiplex PCR; TCRdb keeps only in-frame clonotypes and omits some of them. The sample contains some 640,000 clones, around 89% of which appear only once. Treatment of the sample: roughly 18 received Ad26.COV2.S at low or high dose, single or two shots; roughly 5 received placebo; per-sample allocation not given. Samples were taken on day 63 after the first vaccine or placebo injection. A Boston donor was an adult aged 18-55 years. About this clone itself: The antigen remains undetermined.

This clonotype was obtained from a person between 18 and 65 years old who received the Ad26.COV2.S COVID-19 vaccine or a placebo. Material: peripheral blood, obtained in a trial of Ad26.COV2.S vaccine versus placebo.

CDR3 amino acids: CASNQGSGRAFF. The CDR3 DNA follows: TGTGCCAGCAACCAGGGTTCGGGGAGGGCTTTCTTT. J is TRBJ1-1 and V is TRBV12-3 or TRBV12-4, with D tentatively TRBD1 (5 bases). V lost 7 bases and J 11 bases, leaving 17 bases between the germline ends. This CDR3 spans 12 amino acids.